Here is one TCR beta chain with its context. V was clipped by 4 bases and J by 0 bases, with 7 bases between them. The CDR3 has 15 residues. Some clones are missing from TCRdb's copy, which holds only in-frame ones; the method was immunoSEQ multiplex PCR. There are 250,000 to 300,000 clones in the sample; roughly nine tenths occur only once, and about 1.8% lies in the top ten. The sample comes from a study of blood T cell repertoires in COVID-19. This receptor was taken from a woman aged 40 to 55 who had recovered from COVID-19. The specimen was PBMCs or T cells enriched from blood (not recorded which). This chain joins TRBV23-1 and TRBJ1-6; D gene uncertain. TRBV23-1 is sorted into the ORF group, with uncertain function. This CDR3 reads CASSLASSYNSPLHF. In DNA form, the CDR3 reads TGCGCCAGCAGTCTAGCGAGCTCCTATAATTCACCCCTCCACTTT.